This T cell receptor (beta chain) was identified in a study of control samples from healthy donors and cancer patients. Method: immunoSEQ multiplex PCR; TCRdb's copy keeps in-frame clones and lacks some. The sample has some 79,000 clones; under 95% are singletons. Germline CDR1 and CDR2: LGHNA and YNFKEQ. The V end lost 1 base, the J end lost 2 bases, and 10 bases lay between the germline ends. This CDR3 is 15 amino acids long. Sequences were obtained from PBMCs. This receptor was taken from a woman aged 40 to 50 with lung cancer. This chain connects TRBV4-2 to TRBJ2-3, with D possibly TRBD1 on 6 matching bases. This CDR3 reads CASSQGRDTTDTQYF. CDR3 in DNA: TGTGCCAGCAGCCAAGGCCGGGACACCACAGATACGCAGTATTTT.